A single sample gave rise to the 26 T cell receptor beta chains below, sequenced in a study of cytomegalovirus exposure and HLA in healthy donors. The PCR used 60 Vbeta and 13 Jbeta primers. The method was immunoSEQ multiplex PCR; TCRdb's version includes in-frame clones alone and lacks a portion of them. Of some 130,000 clones in the sample, roughly 63% were seen once. The specimen sequenced was PBMCs. The receptors were gathered from a man aged 25 to 45 in good health and CMV-seropositive.

This clone was picked up a small number of times. The rearrangement joins TRBV9 to TRBJ1-2, with no clear D. CDR3 length: 11 residues. V lost 3 bases, J lost 3 bases, and 3 bases lay in between. The germline CDR1 and CDR2 sequences are SGDLS and YYNGEE. The CDR3 DNA sequence: TGTGCCAGCAGCGCTGACTATGGCTACACCTTC. Amino acids: CASSADYGYTF.

This clone was found a few times. V gene TRBV15 combines with J gene TRBJ1-3; maybe TRBD1 (5 bases). CDR1 is LNHNV and CDR2 is YYDKDF in the germline V gene (reference sequence). The V and J ends lost 0 bases and 0 bases respectively, with 12 bases between them. The CDR3 extends over 17 amino acids. Here the CDR3 DNA reads TGTGCCACCAGCAGAGAGATAGGGGCAGCCTCTGGAAACACCATATATTTT. It specifies CATSREIGAASGNTIYF.

This chain joins TRBV4-3 and TRBJ2-7; 14 bases fit TRBD2. V dropped 4 bases and J dropped 5; count of bases not matched to a gene: 10. Per germline, CDR1 LGHNA and CDR2 YSLEER. CDR3 length: 17 residues. CDR3 bases: TGCGCCAGCAGCCGCCGGGGGGGACTAGCGGGAGCCAACGAGCAGTACTTC. Translating it yields CASSRRGGLAGANEQYF.

The chain recombines TRBV5-6 with TRBJ1-4; no firm D call. Trimming shortened V by 1 base and J by 5 bases, and 9 bases separated the two germline ends. This CDR3 has 14 amino acids. Germline V CDR1 and CDR2: SGHDT, YYEEEE. The CDR3 sequence: CASSLLRANEKLFF. In DNA form, the CDR3 reads TGTGCCAGCAGCTTGCTCCGCGCCAATGAAAAACTGTTTTTT.

The rearrangement joins TRBV7-2 to TRBJ2-1; 8 nucleotides agree with TRBD2. V shed 1 base and J 6 bases; nucleotides not matched to a gene: 8. Germline assignment: CDR1 SGHTA and CDR2 FQGNSA. The CDR3 totals 16 residues. CDR3 protein: CASSLVTGGHRNEQFF. The CDR3 nucleotides are TGTGCCAGCAGCTTAGTAACGGGAGGGCATCGCAATGAGCAGTTCTTC. Using reference TRBV7-2 and TRBJ2-1 for the parts outside the CDR3, the full variable domain is GAGVSQSPSNKVTEKGKDVELRCDPISGHTALYWYRQSLGQGLEFLIYFQGNSAPDKSGLPSDRFSAERTGGSVSTLTIQRTQQEDSAVYLCASSLVTGGHRNEQFFGPGTRLTVL.

The chain combines TRBV4-3 with TRBJ1-1; D might be TRBD1 (6 bases). V lost 4 bases and J 5 bases, leaving 14 bases between the germline ends. The CDR3 contains 14 residues. Germline CDR1 LGHNA, CDR2 YSLEER. CDR3 region: CASSLHRVWTEAFF. The DNA for the CDR3 is TGCGCCAGCAGCCTGCACAGGGTTTGGACTGAAGCTTTCTTT.

This CDR3 is CASSTGLRGEKLFF. DNA of the CDR3: TGTGCCAGCAGTACAGGGTTGAGAGGGGAAAAACTGTTTTTT. J is TRBJ1-4 and V is TRBV2, with TRBD1 as a possible D gene (6 bases). The CDR3 totals 14 residues. Germline V gives CDR1 SNHLY, CDR2 FYNNEI. V was cut by 5 bases and J by 8 bases, with 15 bases left in between.

The V call is TRBV6-5, the J call TRBJ1-2; no definite D call. The CDR3 length is 14 residues. The germline V gene has CDR1 MNHEY and CDR2 SVGAGI. Trimming left V 0 bases short and J 4 bases short, with 9 bases between. The CDR3 protein is CASSYSPAVYGYTF. The DNA of the CDR3 is TGTGCCAGCAGTTACTCGCCCGCAGTCTATGGCTACACCTTC.

Only a few counts were recorded for this clone. This chain joins TRBV14 and TRBJ2-5, with 8 bases aligning to TRBD2. Trimming at V came to 0 bases and at J to 7 bases, leaving 7 bases not matched to a gene. The CDR3 length is 15 residues. CDR1 is SGHDN and CDR2 is FVKESK in the germline V gene. The CDR3 DNA sequence: TGTGCCAGCAGCCAAGATTTCTCCGGGGGGGGGACCCAGTACTTC. Encoded protein: CASSQDFSGGGTQYF.

The chain couples TRBV7-3 to TRBJ2-3; 11 nucleotides line up with TRBD2. Trimming at V came to 2 bases and at J to 1 base, leaving 14 bases not matched to a gene. Germline values: CDR1 SGHTA, CDR2 FQGTGA. CDR3 length equals 20 residues. The CDR3: CASSLVRETSGASRTDTQYF. In nucleotides, the CDR3 is TGTGCCAGCAGCTTAGTGCGAGAGACTAGCGGGGCTTCCCGCACAGATACGCAGTATTTT. Combining the CDR3 with reference TRBV7-3 and TRBJ2-3 gives the whole variable domain GAGVSQTPSNKVTEKGKYVELRCDPISGHTALYWYRQSLGQGPEFLIYFQGTGAADDSGLPNDRFFAVRPEGSVSTLKIQRTERGDSAVYLCASSLVRETSGASRTDTQYFGPGTRLTVL.

This clone was seen a handful of times. The rearrangement joins TRBV29-1 to TRBJ2-7; maybe TRBD2 (5 bases). CDR3 length: 13 amino acids. Trimming removed 4 bases from V and 1 base from J, with 11 bases in between. Germline V lookup: CDR1 SQVTM, CDR2 ANQGSEA. CDR3 DNA: TGCAGCGTTGGACTAACGGAATCCTACGAGCAGTACTTC. Its protein product is CSVGLTESYEQYF.

This clone was observed a few times. The chain uses TRBV13 and TRBJ2-4; no definite D call. Per germline, CDR1 PRHDT and CDR2 FYEKMQ (reference sequence). V was shortened by 2 bases and J by 0 bases, with 8 bases between the two germline ends. The CDR3 is 15 residues long. The CDR3 sequence: CASSLWQAAKNIQYF. CDR3 DNA: TGTGCCAGCAGCTTATGGCAGGCAGCCAAAAACATTCAGTACTTC.

V is TRBV2 and J is TRBJ1-1; D remains unclear. Trimming left V 4 bases short and J 4 bases short, with 10 bases between. The CDR3 is 13 residues long. CDR1 and CDR2 (germline): SNHLY, FYNNEI. The CDR3 loop reads CASSGGLITEAFF. The CDR3 region has the DNA TGTGCCAGCAGTGGCGGTCTTATCACTGAAGCTTTCTTT. Full variable domain (rest looked up from reference TRBV2 and TRBJ1-1): EPEVTQTPSHQVTQMGQEVILRCVPISNHLYFYWYRQILGQKVEFLVSFYNNEISEKSEIFDDQFSVERPDGSNFTLKIRSTKLEDSAMYFCASSGGLITEAFFGQGTRLTVV.

Details on this clone: One end of the junction varies from germline; a read error may be responsible. V gene TRBV19 combines with J gene TRBJ2-3; 14 nucleotides line up with TRBD2. Germline-derived CDR1 and CDR2 are LNHDA and SQIVND (reference sequence). CDR3 size: 12 residues. Here the CDR3 DNA reads TGTGCCAGTAGTATCGGGACTAGCGGGAGTGTCTTT. This encodes CASSIGTSGSVF.

There are a few counts of this clone. The rearrangement uses TRBV5-1 and TRBJ2-4; D may be TRBD2 (6 bases). V lost 4 bases and J 8 bases, leaving 16 bases between the germline ends. The CDR3 is made up of 14 amino acids. Germline assignment: CDR1 SGHRS and CDR2 YFSETQ. For the CDR3, the DNA is TGCGCCAGCAGCCCCGTGCCCTCGGGGGACATTCAGTACTTC. It translates to CASSPVPSGDIQYF.

This clone was recorded a few times. The chain is built from TRBV7-9 and TRBJ2-1; 7 nucleotides line up with TRBD2. The length of the CDR3 is 15 residues. The V gene's germline CDR1 is SEHNR and CDR2 FQNEAQ (reference sequence). V lost 1 base and J lost 4; bases outside the gene matches: 4. The CDR3 sequence is CASSLVLADYNEQFF. DNA of the CDR3: TGTGCCAGCAGCTTAGTGCTAGCGGATTACAATGAGCAGTTCTTC.

This clone was observed a handful of times. V gene TRBV19 combines with J gene TRBJ2-7; TRBD2 is a possible D gene (6 bases). Per the germline V gene, CDR1 is LNHDA and CDR2 is SQIVND (reference sequence). This CDR3 comprises 16 residues. The V end was cut by 5 bases, the J end by 3 bases, with 20 bases between. The CDR3 region is CASSHLTPTGVYEQYF. For the CDR3, the DNA is TGTGCCAGTAGTCACCTGACCCCGACGGGAGTCTACGAGCAGTACTTC.

This chain links TRBV7-8 with TRBJ2-1; TRBD2 matches at 7 bases. This CDR3 spans 14 amino acids. Germline V gene data show CDR1 as SGHVS and CDR2 as FQNEAQ. V lost 9 bases, J lost 12 bases, and 17 bases stayed unmatched. CDR3 sequence (DNA): TGTGCCAGTCACGGACTAAAGGGAGGGGCGGGGCAGTTCTTC. It codes for CASHGLKGGAGQFF.

The chain carries TRBV10-3 and TRBJ2-5, with D perhaps matching TRBD2 (7 bases). Trimming stripped 2 bases from V and 0 bases from J, with 16 bases between. Germline values: CDR1 ENHRY, CDR2 SYGVKD. This CDR3 contains 17 residues. The CDR3 loop is CAISEGLGRGYQETQYF. The CDR3 DNA follows: TGTGCCATCAGTGAGGGATTAGGGAGGGGGTACCAAGAGACCCAGTACTTC.

V and J are TRBV5-4 and TRBJ1-1; 7 nucleotides align to TRBD1. This CDR3 comprises 13 residues. J gave up 5 bases and V 1 base, and 2 bases lay outside the gene matches. CDR1 is SGHNT, CDR2 YYREEE, per germline (reference sequence). CDR3 coding DNA: TGTGCCAGCAGCTTGAACAGGGGTACTGAAGCTTTCTTT. This encodes CASSLNRGTEAFF.

The V and J genes are TRBV5-1 and TRBJ2-3; a weak D match, TRBD2 (5 bases). The CDR3 is made up of 16 amino acids. The V end was cut by 4 bases, the J end by 8 bases, with 23 bases between. Germline V CDR1 and CDR2: SGHRS, YFSETQ. Here the CDR3 DNA reads TGCGCCAGCAGCCAGGAGCGGACCGAGGTAGGAGGTACGCAGTATTTT. Encoded protein: CASSQERTEVGGTQYF.

The chain employs TRBV4-3 and TRBJ2-7, with 10 nucleotides matching TRBD1. J was trimmed by 3 bases and V by 4 bases; bases with no gene match: 6. The CDR3 has 15 amino acids. Germline V gene lookup returns CDR1 LGHNA and CDR2 YSLEER. The CDR3: CASSPWTGGNYEQYF. CDR3 bases: TGCGCCAGCAGCCCTTGGACAGGGGGTAACTACGAGCAGTACTTC.

The chain couples TRBV29-1 to TRBJ1-2, with TRBD1 identical over 8 bases. J was trimmed by 2 bases and V by 6 bases; bases with no gene match: 8. The CDR3 spans 14 residues. The germline CDR1 and CDR2 sequences are SQVTM and ANQGSEA. DNA of the CDR3: TGCAGCGTCGGAAAGGGACAGGCAAACTATGGCTACACCTTC. Translated: CSVGKGQANYGYTF.

This chain links TRBV18 with TRBJ1-1, with a possible D match to TRBD1 (5 bases). Trimming took off 8 bases at V and 3 bases at J, with 19 bases between the two ends. The CDR3 totals 15 residues. Per the germline V gene, CDR1 is KGHSH and CDR2 is LQKENI. The CDR3 nucleotides are TGTGCCAGCGCGGGAAGTTTAGACAGCTACACTGAAGCTTTCTTT. This encodes CASAGSLDSYTEAFF.

This chain connects TRBV6-4 to TRBJ2-2; 7 bases match TRBD1. The CDR3 covers 18 residues. After removal of 0 bases from V and 0 bases from J, the junction contained 7 bases not matched to a gene. Per the germline V gene, CDR1 is MRHNA and CDR2 is SNTAGT. CDR3 sequence (DNA): TGTGCCAGCAGTGACTCGAGGGGGCTAGAGCCGAACACCGGGGAGCTGTTTTTT. Protein sequence: CASSDSRGLEPNTGELFF.

The V gene is TRBV5-4, the J gene TRBJ1-5; TRBD1 agrees at 7 bases. The CDR3 length is 14 residues. CDR1 and CDR2 (germline): SGHNT, YYREEE (reference sequence). Losses at the gene ends were 2 bases for V and 3 bases for J; bases not matched to a gene: 2. The CDR3 loop reads CASSLQGNNQPQHF. The CDR3 DNA reads TGTGCCAGCAGCTTACAGGGGAACAATCAGCCCCAGCATTTT. The variable domain in full, completed from reference TRBV5-4 and TRBJ1-5, reads ETGVTQSPTHLIKTRGQQVTLRCSSQSGHNTVSWYQQALGQGPQFIFQYYREEENGRGNFPPRFSGLQFPNYSSELNVNALELDDSALYLCASSLQGNNQPQHFGDGTRLSIL.